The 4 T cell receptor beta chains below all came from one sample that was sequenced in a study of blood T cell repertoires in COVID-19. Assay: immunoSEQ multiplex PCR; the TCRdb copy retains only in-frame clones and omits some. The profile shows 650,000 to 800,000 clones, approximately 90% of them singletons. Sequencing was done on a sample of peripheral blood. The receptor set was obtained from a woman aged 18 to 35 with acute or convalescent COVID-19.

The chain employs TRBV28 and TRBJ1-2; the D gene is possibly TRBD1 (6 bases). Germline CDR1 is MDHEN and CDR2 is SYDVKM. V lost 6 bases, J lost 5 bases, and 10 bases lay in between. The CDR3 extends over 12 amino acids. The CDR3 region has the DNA TGTGCCAGCAGGACACAGGGTTATGGCTACACCTTC. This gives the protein CASRTQGYGYTF.

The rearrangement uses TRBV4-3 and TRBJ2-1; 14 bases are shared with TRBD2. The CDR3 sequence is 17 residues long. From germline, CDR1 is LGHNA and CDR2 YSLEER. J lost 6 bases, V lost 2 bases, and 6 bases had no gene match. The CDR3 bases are TGCGCCAGCAGCCAAATTGGACTAGCGGGGGGACCCAATGAGCAGTTCTTC. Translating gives CASSQIGLAGGPNEQFF.

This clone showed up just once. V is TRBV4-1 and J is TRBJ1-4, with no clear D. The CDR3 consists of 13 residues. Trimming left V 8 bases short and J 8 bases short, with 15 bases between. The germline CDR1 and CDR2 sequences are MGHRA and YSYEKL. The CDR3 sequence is CASRKELSEKLFF. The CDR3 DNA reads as TGCGCCAGCCGGAAGGAGTTATCCGAAAAACTGTTTTTT.

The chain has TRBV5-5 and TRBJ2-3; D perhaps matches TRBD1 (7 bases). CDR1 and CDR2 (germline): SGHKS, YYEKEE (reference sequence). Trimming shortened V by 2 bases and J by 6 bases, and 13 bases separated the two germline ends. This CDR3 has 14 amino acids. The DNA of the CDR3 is TGTGCCAGCAGCTTAGGAGGGGGCAAGGATACGCAGTATTTT. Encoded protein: CASSLGGGKDTQYF.